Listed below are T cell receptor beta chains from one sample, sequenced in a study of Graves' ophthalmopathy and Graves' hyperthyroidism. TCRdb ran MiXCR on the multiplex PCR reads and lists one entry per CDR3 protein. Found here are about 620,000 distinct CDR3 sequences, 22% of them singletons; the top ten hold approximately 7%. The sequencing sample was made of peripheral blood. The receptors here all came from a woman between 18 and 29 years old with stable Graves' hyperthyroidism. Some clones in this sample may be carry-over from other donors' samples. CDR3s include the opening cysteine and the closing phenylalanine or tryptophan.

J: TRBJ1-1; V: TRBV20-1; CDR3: CSPPGFTEAFF
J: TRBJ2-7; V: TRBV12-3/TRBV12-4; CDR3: CASNSRGGLYEQYF
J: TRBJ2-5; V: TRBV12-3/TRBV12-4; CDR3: CASLGGAGQETQYF
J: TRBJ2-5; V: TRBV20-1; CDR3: CSATYQETQYF
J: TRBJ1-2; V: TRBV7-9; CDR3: CASSPPLGVGYSF
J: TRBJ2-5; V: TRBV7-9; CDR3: CASSLYRAGGETQYF
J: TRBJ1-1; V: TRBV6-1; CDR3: CASSEAKGRYTEAFF
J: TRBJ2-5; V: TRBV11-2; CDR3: CASSPTYRLLDGETQYF
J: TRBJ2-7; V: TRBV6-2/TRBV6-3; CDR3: CASRLAGGNEQYF
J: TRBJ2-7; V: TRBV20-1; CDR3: CSVHQGNRYEQYF
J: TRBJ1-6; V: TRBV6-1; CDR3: CASSEFTDSPLHF
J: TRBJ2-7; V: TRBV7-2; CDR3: CASSREGGIRGQYF
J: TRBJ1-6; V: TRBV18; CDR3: CASSPDGGYNSPLHF
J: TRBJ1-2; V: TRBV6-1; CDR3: CASRRTGGVDGYTF
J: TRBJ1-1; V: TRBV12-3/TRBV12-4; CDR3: CASSFRGFENTEAFF